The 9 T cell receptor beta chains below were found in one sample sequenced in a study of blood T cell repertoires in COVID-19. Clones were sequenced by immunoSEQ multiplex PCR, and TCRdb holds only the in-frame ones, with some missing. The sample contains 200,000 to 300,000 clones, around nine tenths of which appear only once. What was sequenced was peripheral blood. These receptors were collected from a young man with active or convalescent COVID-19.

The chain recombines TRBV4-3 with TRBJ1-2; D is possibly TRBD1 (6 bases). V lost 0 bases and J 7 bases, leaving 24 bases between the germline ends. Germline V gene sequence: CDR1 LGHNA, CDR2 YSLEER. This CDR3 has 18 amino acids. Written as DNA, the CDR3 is TGCGCCAGCAGCCAAGAAGAGGGGGGGCCGCCCCAATCGGCTGGCTACACCTTC. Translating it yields CASSQEEGGPPQSAGYTF.

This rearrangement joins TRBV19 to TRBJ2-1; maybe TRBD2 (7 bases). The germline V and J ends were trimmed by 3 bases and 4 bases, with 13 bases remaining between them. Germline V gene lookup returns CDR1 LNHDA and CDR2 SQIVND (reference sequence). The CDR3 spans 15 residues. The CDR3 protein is CASSIWGGQYNEQFF. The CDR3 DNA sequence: TGTGCCAGTAGTATTTGGGGGGGCCAATACAATGAGCAGTTCTTC.

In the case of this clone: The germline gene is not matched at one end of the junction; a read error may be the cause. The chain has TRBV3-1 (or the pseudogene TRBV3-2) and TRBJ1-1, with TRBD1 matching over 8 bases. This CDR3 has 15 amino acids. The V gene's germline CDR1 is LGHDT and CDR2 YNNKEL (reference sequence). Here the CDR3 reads CASSQTGAINTEAFF. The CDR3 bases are TGTGCCAGCAGCCAGACAGGGGCGATTAACACTGAAGCTTTTTTT.

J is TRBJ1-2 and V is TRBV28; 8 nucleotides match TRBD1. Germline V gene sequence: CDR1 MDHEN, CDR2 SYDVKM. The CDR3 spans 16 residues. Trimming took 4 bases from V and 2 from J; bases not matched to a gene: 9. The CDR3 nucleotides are TGTGCCAGCAGTTCGGGACAGGAAGGTTGGAACTATGGCTACACCTTC. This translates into CASSSGQEGWNYGYTF.

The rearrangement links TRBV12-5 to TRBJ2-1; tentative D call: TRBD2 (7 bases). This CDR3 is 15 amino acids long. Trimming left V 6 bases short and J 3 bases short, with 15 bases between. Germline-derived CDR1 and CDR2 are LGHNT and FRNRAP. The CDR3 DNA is TGTGCTAGTGGACCGAACGGGGGGCTCTACAATGAGCAGTTCTTC. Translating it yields CASGPNGGLYNEQFF.

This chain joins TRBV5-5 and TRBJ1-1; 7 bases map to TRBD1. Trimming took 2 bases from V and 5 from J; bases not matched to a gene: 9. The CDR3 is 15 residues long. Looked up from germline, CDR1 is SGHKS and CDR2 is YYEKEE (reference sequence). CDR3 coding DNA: TGTGCCAGCAGCTTAAACGCACAGGGGTATACTGAAGCTTTCTTT. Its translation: CASSLNAQGYTEAFF.

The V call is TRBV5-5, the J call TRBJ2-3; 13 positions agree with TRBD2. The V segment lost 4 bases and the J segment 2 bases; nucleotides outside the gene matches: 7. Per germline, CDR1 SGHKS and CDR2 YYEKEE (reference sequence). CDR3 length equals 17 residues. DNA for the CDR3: TGTGCCAGCAGCGCGCGACTAGCGGGGGGCTTCACAGATACGCAGTATTTT. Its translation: CASSARLAGGFTDTQYF.

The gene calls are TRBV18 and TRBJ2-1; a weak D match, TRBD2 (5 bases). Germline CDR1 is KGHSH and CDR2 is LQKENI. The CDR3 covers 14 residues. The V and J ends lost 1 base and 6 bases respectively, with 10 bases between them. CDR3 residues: CASSPQLGTNEQFF. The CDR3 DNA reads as TGTGCCAGCTCACCACAACTAGGAACCAATGAGCAGTTCTTC.

CDR3 loop: CASSLGGGAGSYTEAFF. The DNA of the CDR3 is TGTGCCAGCAGCTTGGGAGGAGGGGCTGGTTCGTACACTGAAGCTTTCTTT. V usage is TRBV5-8 and J usage is TRBJ1-1, with D possibly TRBD1 on 5 matching bases. Germline V gene sequence: CDR1 SGHTS, CDR2 YDEGEE. The CDR3 length is 17 residues. Trimming took 0 bases from V and 3 from J, leaving 18 bases between them.